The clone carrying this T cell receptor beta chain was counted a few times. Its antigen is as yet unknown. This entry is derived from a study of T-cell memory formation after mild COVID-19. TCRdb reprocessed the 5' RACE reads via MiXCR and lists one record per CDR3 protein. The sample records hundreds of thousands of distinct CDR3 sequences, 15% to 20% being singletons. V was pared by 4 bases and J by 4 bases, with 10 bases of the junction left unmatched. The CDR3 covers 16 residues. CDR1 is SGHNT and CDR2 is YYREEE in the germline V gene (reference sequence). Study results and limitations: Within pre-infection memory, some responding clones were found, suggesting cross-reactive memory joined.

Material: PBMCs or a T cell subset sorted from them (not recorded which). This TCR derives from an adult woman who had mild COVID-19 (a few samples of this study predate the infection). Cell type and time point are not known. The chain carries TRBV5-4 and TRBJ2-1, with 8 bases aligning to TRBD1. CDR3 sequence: CASSPSTGVGYNEQFF. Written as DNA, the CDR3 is TGTGCCAGCAGCCCGTCGACAGGGGTGGGTTACAATGAGCAGTTCTTC.